One and the same sample provided the 3 T cell receptor beta chains below, sequenced in a study of blood T cell repertoires in COVID-19. Sequenced by immunoSEQ multiplex PCR; TCRdb stores in-frame clones only, minus some. The table has roughly 120,000 clones, around 83% seen once. Sequenced sample: peripheral blood. These TCRs come from a woman of 80 years or more with active or convalescent COVID-19.

This clone occurred a few times. The CDR3 here is CASSLAGVSSEQFF. The CDR3 DNA reads as TGTGCCAGCAGCCTAGCGGGAGTTTCGTCTGAGCAGTTCTTC. The J gene is TRBJ2-1, the V gene TRBV6-4, with 10 bases that match TRBD2. V shed 6 bases, J shed 9 bases, and the junction held 8 bases outside the gene matches. Germline loops: CDR1 MRHNA, CDR2 SNTAGT. The CDR3 length is 14 residues.

This clone has a handful of counts. The rearrangement joins TRBV10-2 to TRBJ2-2, with TRBD2 as a possible D gene (7 bases). Germline lookup yields CDR1 WSHSY and CDR2 SAAADI. V lost 7 bases, J lost 3 bases, and 12 bases lay in between. This CDR3 is built from 14 residues. The CDR3 DNA reads TGCGCCAGCAAAGGGGAGGGGGACACCGGGGAGCTGTTTTTT. Translation gives CASKGEGDTGELFF.

The V and J genes are TRBV10-3 and TRBJ2-7; 8 bases map to TRBD1. The CDR3 is made up of 15 amino acids. J lost 4 bases, V lost 3 bases, and 8 bases had no gene match. CDR1 ENHRY and CDR2 SYGVKD come from the germline V gene. CDR3 protein: CAISDSQGAGYEQYF. CDR3 bases: TGTGCCATCAGTGACTCTCAGGGGGCAGGTTACGAGCAGTACTTC.